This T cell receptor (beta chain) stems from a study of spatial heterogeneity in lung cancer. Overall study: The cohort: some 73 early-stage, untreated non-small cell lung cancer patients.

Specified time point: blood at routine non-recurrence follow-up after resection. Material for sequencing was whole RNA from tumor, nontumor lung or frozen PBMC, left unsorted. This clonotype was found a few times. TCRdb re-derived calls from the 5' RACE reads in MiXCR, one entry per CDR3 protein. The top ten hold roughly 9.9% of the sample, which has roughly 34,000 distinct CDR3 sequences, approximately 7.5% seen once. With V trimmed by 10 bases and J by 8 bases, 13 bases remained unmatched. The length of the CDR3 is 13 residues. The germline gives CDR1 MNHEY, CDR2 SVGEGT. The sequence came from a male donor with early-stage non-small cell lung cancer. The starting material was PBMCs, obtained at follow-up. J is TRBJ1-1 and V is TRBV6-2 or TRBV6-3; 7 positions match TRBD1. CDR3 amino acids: CATTLTGLQEAFF. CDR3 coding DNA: TGTGCCACCACGTTGACAGGGCTACAAGAAGCTTTCTTT.